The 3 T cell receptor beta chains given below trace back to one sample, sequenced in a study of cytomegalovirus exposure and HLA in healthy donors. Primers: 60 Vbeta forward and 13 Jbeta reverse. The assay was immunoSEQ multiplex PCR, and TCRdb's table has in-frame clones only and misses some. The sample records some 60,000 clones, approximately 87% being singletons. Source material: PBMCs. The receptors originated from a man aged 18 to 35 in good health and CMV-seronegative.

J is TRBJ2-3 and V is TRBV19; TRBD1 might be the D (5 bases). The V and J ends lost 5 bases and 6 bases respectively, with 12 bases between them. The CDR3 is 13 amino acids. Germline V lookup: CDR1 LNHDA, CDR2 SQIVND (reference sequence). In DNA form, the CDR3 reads TGTGCCAGTAGTTCAGGGCCACGGGATACGCAGTATTTT. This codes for CASSSGPRDTQYF.

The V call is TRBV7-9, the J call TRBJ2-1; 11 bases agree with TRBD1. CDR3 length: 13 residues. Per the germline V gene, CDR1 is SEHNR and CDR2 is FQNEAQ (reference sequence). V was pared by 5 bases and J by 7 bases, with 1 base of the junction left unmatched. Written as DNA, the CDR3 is TGTGCCAGCAGCGGACAGGGGGCGAATGAGCAGTTCTTC. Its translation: CASSGQGANEQFF.

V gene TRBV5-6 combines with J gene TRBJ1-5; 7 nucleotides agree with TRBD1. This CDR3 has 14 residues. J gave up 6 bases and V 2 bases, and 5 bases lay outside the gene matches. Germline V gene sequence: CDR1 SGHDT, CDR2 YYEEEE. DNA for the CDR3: TGTGCCAGCAGCTTTTGGGCAGGGGGTCAGCCCCAGCATTTT. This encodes CASSFWAGGQPQHF.